Below are 32 T cell receptor beta chains sequenced from a single sample in a study of T cell responses to AZD1222 COVID-19 vaccine (dated by TCRdb to 2020 to 2022). To prepare the library, the immunoSEQ multiplex PCR assay was applied. In its TCRdb copy, this immuneACCESS table keeps in-frame sequences only and misses some clones. Where compared with another copy, unresolved V genes explain less than half of these, and the others have no known cause. This sample gives 130,000 or so clones in total; 75% to 95% of them show up just once. Together, the top ten hold about 5.3% of the sample. This sample's time point label indicates: baseline before first vaccination. The sequenced sample was peripheral blood, obtained on day 0 of AZD1222 vaccination. These receptors came from an adult in good health.

The chain recombines TRBV9 with TRBJ1-2; perhaps TRBD1 as D (5 bases). V was cut by 3 bases and J by 4 bases, with 16 bases left in between. The germline gives CDR1 SGDLS, CDR2 YYNGEE. This CDR3 is 15 amino acids long. CDR3 nucleotides: TGTGCCAGCAGCGACAATCAGGGAATTGCCTATGGCTACACCTTC. The encoded protein is CASSDNQGIAYGYTF.

Regarding this clone: The junction departs from germline at one end; a sequencing error may be responsible. This chain uses TRBV7-7 with TRBJ2-7, with 7 bases fitting TRBD1. Germline V lookup: CDR1 SSHAT, CDR2 FNYEAQ (reference sequence). There are 13 residues in the CDR3. The CDR3 sequence is CASSLRTGSEQYF. The DNA for the CDR3 is TGTGCTAGCAGCTTACGGACAGGTTCCGAGCAGTACTTC.

This chain joins TRBV6-9 and TRBJ1-2; 8 nucleotides line up with TRBD1. Germline CDR1 and CDR2: MNHGY and SVAAGI. CDR3 size: 15 residues. Trimming removed 3 bases from V and 7 bases from J; junction bases left unmatched: 10. The CDR3 nucleotides are TGTGCCAGCAGTTACGGTTCAGGGGGCAAAGGTGGCTACACCTTC. This translates into CASSYGSGGKGGYTF.

This clone was detected a few times. This rearrangement joins TRBV9 to TRBJ2-7; 10 positions agree with TRBD1. CDR3 length equals 14 residues. Germline assignment: CDR1 SGDLS and CDR2 YYNGEE. The V gene end was trimmed by 1 base and the J gene end by 4 bases; junction bases not matched to a gene: 2. The CDR3 loop is CASSVRDRGYEQYF. The DNA of the CDR3 is TGTGCCAGCAGCGTACGGGACAGGGGTTACGAGCAGTACTTC.

This clone was seen only once. This chain joins TRBV13 and TRBJ1-2; 7 nucleotides match TRBD1. The junction had 8 bases not matched to a gene; V was cut back by 4 bases and J by 6 bases. From germline, CDR1 is PRHDT and CDR2 FYEKMQ (reference sequence). This CDR3 is 14 amino acids long. The CDR3 DNA reads TGTGCCAGCAGCTCCCTAGACAGGGACGATGGCTACACCTTC. This gives the protein CASSSLDRDDGYTF.

The gene calls are TRBV7-3 and TRBJ1-1; TRBD1 is a possible D gene (6 bases). Germline V CDR1 and CDR2: SGHTA, FQGTGA. The CDR3 is 13 amino acids. The V end lost 6 bases, the J end lost 4 bases, and 12 bases lay between the germline ends. The CDR3 sequence: CASSSDRITEAFF. For the CDR3, the DNA is TGTGCCAGCAGTTCGGACAGAATCACTGAAGCTTTCTTT.

The chain employs TRBV5-8 and TRBJ2-2; D is perhaps TRBD1 (5 bases). The CDR3 runs to 14 residues. V was shortened by 4 bases and J by 3 bases, with 10 bases between the two germline ends. Germline CDR1 reads SGHTS; CDR2 reads YDEGEE. The DNA of the CDR3 is TGTGCCAGCAGCGTTCAGGGTTACACCGGGGAGCTGTTTTTT. Translation gives CASSVQGYTGELFF.

The chain employs TRBV7-9 and TRBJ2-7; possible D gene TRBD2, 5 bases. Deletions cut 0 bases from V and 2 bases from J, with 8 bases between. From germline, CDR1 is SEHNR and CDR2 FQNEAQ (reference sequence). The CDR3 sequence is 14 residues long. CDR3 bases: TGTGCCAGCAGCTTAGCGGGAGTGACCTACGAGCAGTACTTC. Amino acid sequence: CASSLAGVTYEQYF.

The CDR3 loop is CASSPKAGNTEAFF. The CDR3 DNA is TGTGCCAGCAGCCCTAAAGCCGGAAACACTGAAGCTTTCTTT. The V and J genes are TRBV11-3 and TRBJ1-1; no definite D call. Germline CDR1 SGHNT, CDR2 YENEEA. The CDR3 has 14 amino acids. V was trimmed by 5 bases and J by 2 bases, leaving 12 bases between them.

V and J are TRBV30 and TRBJ2-1; D is unclear. V was trimmed by 3 bases and J by 4 bases, leaving 4 bases between them. This CDR3 region has 11 residues. Germline-derived CDR1 and CDR2 are GTSNPN and SVGIG (reference sequence). The CDR3 protein is CAWREYNEQFF. The CDR3 coding sequence is TGTGCCTGGAGAGAATACAATGAGCAGTTCTTC. Looking up the rest from reference TRBV30 and TRBJ2-1 gives the full variable domain: SQTIHQWPATLVQPVGSPLSLECTVEGTSNPNLYWYRQAAGRGLQLLFYSVGIGQISSEVPQNLSASRPQDRQFILSSKKLLLSDSGFYLCAWREYNEQFFGPGTRLTVL.

This chain joins TRBV18 and TRBJ2-1, with D unresolved. V lost 2 bases, J lost 0 bases, and 14 bases lay in between. The CDR3 is 17 amino acids. Germline assignment: CDR1 KGHSH and CDR2 LQKENI. The CDR3 protein is CASSPKITESSYNEQFF. The CDR3 DNA sequence: TGTGCCAGCTCACCAAAAATTACAGAGAGCTCCTACAATGAGCAGTTCTTC. Full variable domain (rest looked up from reference TRBV18 and TRBJ2-1): NAGVMQNPRHLVRRRGQEARLRCSPMKGHSHVYWYRQLPEEGLKFMVYLQKENIIDESGMPKERFSAEFPKEGPSILRIQQVVRGDSAAYFCASSPKITESSYNEQFFGPGTRLTVL.

This clone was detected only once. The J gene is TRBJ2-3, the V gene TRBV5-8; 8 bases are a match to TRBD2. Germline V gene data show CDR1 as SGHTS and CDR2 as YDEGEE. Unmatched junction bases numbered 7, after V lost 5 bases and J lost 5 bases. CDR3 size: 14 residues. Here the CDR3 DNA reads TGTGCCAGCAGATGGGCGGGGGGTAAAGATACGCAGTATTTT. Its protein is CASRWAGGKDTQYF.

V usage is TRBV4-1 and J usage is TRBJ1-3, with D uncertain. Germline lookup yields CDR1 MGHRA and CDR2 YSYEKL. V lost 0 bases and J lost 2, with 8 bases in between. This CDR3 comprises 15 residues. In nucleotides, the CDR3 is TGCGCCAGCAGCCAAGACCTATCTGCTGGAAACACCATATATTTT. Residues: CASSQDLSAGNTIYF.

V and J are TRBV3-1 (or the pseudogene TRBV3-2) and TRBJ2-3; D may match TRBD1 or TRBD2 (5 bases each). The CDR3 runs 14 residues. Per germline, CDR1 LGHDT and CDR2 YNNKEL (reference sequence). Trimming removed 8 bases from V and 7 bases from J, with 19 bases in between. CDR3 sequence (DNA): TGTGCCAGCTCTTCCGGGACGATTAGTAATACGCAGTATTTT. This sequence encodes CASSSGTISNTQYF.

The DNA for the CDR3 is TGCGCCAGCAGGGCTAGCGGGTCTCCGGGGGATGAGCAGTTCTTC. Amino acids: CASRASGSPGDEQFF. This chain links TRBV10-1 with TRBJ2-1; 8 nucleotides line up with TRBD2. J lost 8 bases, V lost 6 bases, and 12 bases had no gene match. Germline assignment: CDR1 WNHNN and CDR2 SYGVQD (reference sequence). CDR3 length: 15 amino acids.

The chain uses TRBV7-9 and TRBJ2-3; the match to TRBD2 covers 12 bases. Per the germline V gene, CDR1 is SEHNR and CDR2 is FQNEAQ (reference sequence). This CDR3 is 19 amino acids long. V lost 4 bases and J lost 6; bases outside the gene matches: 17. The CDR3 DNA is TGTGCCAGCAGCTACCCCCTGTCGACTAGCGGGGGCCTAAAGGATACGCAGTATTTT. It is translated as CASSYPLSTSGGLKDTQYF.

The chain links TRBV9 to TRBJ2-1; D gene unclear. The CDR3 covers 14 residues. Germline values: CDR1 SGDLS, CDR2 YYNGEE. V gave up 0 bases and J gave up 5 bases, with 9 bases separating them. This CDR3 is CASSVGFADNEQFF. CDR3 bases: TGTGCCAGCAGCGTAGGTTTCGCCGACAATGAGCAGTTCTTC.

The chain links TRBV5-6 to TRBJ1-5, with TRBD1 identical over 7 bases. V shed 3 bases, J shed 5 bases, and the junction held 5 bases outside the gene matches. From germline, CDR1 is SGHDT and CDR2 YYEEEE. The CDR3 totals 14 residues. The CDR3 loop is CASSSDRHYQPQHF. The CDR3 nucleotides read TGTGCCAGCAGCTCGGACAGGCATTATCAGCCCCAGCATTTT.

The chain couples TRBV5-4 to TRBJ1-1; 9 bases line up with TRBD1. J gave up 5 bases and V 0 bases, and 11 bases lay outside the gene matches. There are 17 residues in the CDR3. Germline CDR1 SGHNT, CDR2 YYREEE (reference sequence). Written as DNA, the CDR3 is TGTGCCAGCAGCTTGGTGGGGACAGGGACTCAGGGGACTGAAGCTTTCTTT. Amino acid sequence: CASSLVGTGTQGTEAFF.

This clone has only one observation. The V gene is TRBV7-9, the J gene TRBJ2-4, with D possibly matching TRBD2 (6 bases). Deletions cut 3 bases from V and 7 bases from J, with 16 bases between. Germline CDR1 is SEHNR and CDR2 is FQNEAQ (reference sequence). CDR3 size: 15 residues. As DNA, the CDR3 is TGTGCCAGCAGCTTGTCCGGGGCAGGGAGGAACATTCAGTACTTC. It is translated as CASSLSGAGRNIQYF.

V usage is TRBV11-3 and J usage is TRBJ2-1, with a tentative D call TRBD2 (5 bases). This CDR3 is built from 14 residues. The germline V gene encodes CDR1 SGHNT and CDR2 YENEEA. The V and J ends lost 3 bases and 3 bases respectively, with 9 bases between them. DNA for the CDR3: TGTGCCAGCAGCTTGACGGGGAACTACAATGAGCAGTTCTTC. Protein sequence: CASSLTGNYNEQFF.

Written as DNA, the CDR3 is TGTGCCAGTAATCAGGGGTCTAACACCGGCACTGAAGCTTTCTTT. Translation gives CASNQGSNTGTEAFF. V is TRBV2 and J is TRBJ1-1; a weak D match, TRBD1 (6 bases). This CDR3 is 15 amino acids long. Germline CDR1 SNHLY, CDR2 FYNNEI. Trimming removed 9 bases from V and 4 bases from J, with 21 bases in between.

V gene TRBV29-1 combines with J gene TRBJ1-4; maybe TRBD1 (6 bases). V was pared by 7 bases and J by 4 bases, with 16 bases between. In germline, CDR1 is SQVTM, CDR2 ANQGSEA. This CDR3 contains 14 residues. In DNA form, the CDR3 reads TGCAGCGCCGCCAGGCAGGGGTTTAATGAAAAACTGTTTTTT. It is translated as CSAARQGFNEKLFF.

This rearrangement joins TRBV18 to TRBJ2-5; no firm D call. V lost 4 bases and J 1 base, leaving 13 bases between the germline ends. CDR3 size: 15 residues. Germline V gives CDR1 KGHSH, CDR2 LQKENI. The CDR3 nucleotides read TGTGCCAGCTCACTGAATTCCGGGCCCCAAGAGACCCAGTACTTC. Protein sequence: CASSLNSGPQETQYF. Based on the CDR3 plus reference TRBV18 and TRBJ2-5, the full variable domain is NAGVMQNPRHLVRRRGQEARLRCSPMKGHSHVYWYRQLPEEGLKFMVYLQKENIIDESGMPKERFSAEFPKEGPSILRIQQVVRGDSAAYFCASSLNSGPQETQYFGPGTRLLVL.

J is TRBJ2-7 and V is TRBV9; 7 nucleotides align to TRBD1. This CDR3 contains 14 residues. V was pared by 0 bases and J by 6 bases, with 6 bases of the junction left unmatched. Germline V gene sequence: CDR1 SGDLS, CDR2 YYNGEE. As DNA, the CDR3 is TGTGCCAGCAGCGTAGGAGCAGGGGGATCCGAGCAGTACTTC. Its protein product is CASSVGAGGSEQYF.

Only a few counts were recorded for this clone. V and J are TRBV18 and TRBJ2-1; 9 bases fit TRBD2. The CDR3 totals 15 residues. Trimming at V came to 5 bases and at J to 7 bases, leaving 9 bases not matched to a gene. Germline V gene sequence: CDR1 KGHSH, CDR2 LQKENI. The CDR3 loop reads CASSALAGMGNEQFF. Here the CDR3 DNA reads TGTGCCAGCTCAGCGCTAGCGGGAATGGGGAATGAGCAGTTCTTC. Supplemented by reference TRBV18 and TRBJ2-1, the full variable domain reads NAGVMQNPRHLVRRRGQEARLRCSPMKGHSHVYWYRQLPEEGLKFMVYLQKENIIDESGMPKERFSAEFPKEGPSILRIQQVVRGDSAAYFCASSALAGMGNEQFFGPGTRLTVL.

This clone was picked up one time. The chain couples TRBV30 to TRBJ1-2; D gene unclear. CDR3 length: 12 residues. V was cut by 5 bases and J by 1 base, with 8 bases left in between. Germline V gives CDR1 GTSNPN, CDR2 SVGIG (reference sequence). This CDR3 reads CAWGRVNYGYTF. In nucleotides, the CDR3 is TGTGCCTGGGGCCGTGTTAACTATGGCTACACCTTC.

This clone appeared a few times. This chain joins TRBV29-1 and TRBJ1-1, with D unresolved. Germline CDR1 is SQVTM and CDR2 is ANQGSEA. The ends were cut back, 5 bases at V and 5 bases at J, with 9 bases in the middle. This CDR3 has 11 amino acids. CDR3 amino acids: CSVFGGTEAFF. The CDR3 bases are TGCAGCGTTTTCGGTGGGACTGAAGCTTTCTTT.

This clone was picked up one time. V and J are TRBV3-1 (or the pseudogene TRBV3-2) and TRBJ1-6, with 12 positions matching TRBD1. V lost 4 bases and J lost 9; bases outside the gene matches: 16. Germline V gene data show CDR1 as LGHDT and CDR2 as YNNKEL (reference sequence). The CDR3 is 19 amino acids. The CDR3 coding sequence is TGTGCCAGCAGCCCAGCCGGGACAGGGGGCGTTAGGGTGAGTTCACCCCTCCACTTT. This codes for CASSPAGTGGVRVSSPLHF.

The chain has TRBV19 and TRBJ1-5; no clear D gene. The CDR3 has 14 residues. CDR1 LNHDA and CDR2 SQIVND come from the germline V gene (reference sequence). V lost 4 bases and J 2 bases, leaving 9 bases between the germline ends. CDR3 sequence (DNA): TGTGCCAGTAGTAGCCGAAGAGGCAATCAGCCCCAGCATTTT. Protein sequence: CASSSRRGNQPQHF.

Here the CDR3 reads CASGRGREGSPLHF. CDR3 in DNA: TGTGCCAGTGGTCGAGGCAGGGAGGGTTCACCCCTCCACTTT. This rearrangement joins TRBV19 to TRBJ1-6, with a possible D match to TRBD1 (5 bases). Trimming cost V 8 bases and J 9 bases, with 17 bases left between them. The V gene's germline CDR1 is LNHDA and CDR2 SQIVND (reference sequence). The CDR3 runs 14 residues.

The CDR3 loop is CASSALGGIRDTEAFF. In nucleotides, the CDR3 is TGTGCCAGCAGTGCCTTGGGGGGGATAAGGGACACTGAAGCTTTCTTT. This chain uses TRBV2 with TRBJ1-1; TRBD1 might be the D (5 bases). CDR3 length: 16 residues. V was trimmed by 4 bases and J by 3 bases, leaving 18 bases between them. Germline V gene data show CDR1 as SNHLY and CDR2 as FYNNEI.